This T cell receptor (beta chain) comes out of a study of T cell changes during pregnancy in multiple sclerosis. The data were produced by immunoSEQ multiplex PCR, yet TCRdb's version contains in-frame clones alone and is incomplete. The sample shows 35,000 to 45,000 clones, 90% of them seen only once. Germline V gene lookup returns CDR1 MNHNS and CDR2 SASEGT. Between the trimmed V and J ends, which lost 0 bases and 9 bases, there was a span of 11 bases. The CDR3 contains 13 residues. The chain carries TRBV6-1 and TRBJ1-1; a possible D gene is TRBD1 (6 bases). The sequenced sample was peripheral blood, obtained in the third trimester of pregnancy. The source is a female donor in good health, enrolled as a control in a pregnancy study. CDR3 amino acids: CASSEAPQGKAFF. CDR3 nucleotide sequence: TGTGCCAGCAGTGAAGCGCCACAGGGTAAAGCTTTCTTT.